One sample yielded the 23 T cell receptor beta chains listed below, sequenced in a study of blood T cell repertoires in COVID-19. TCRdb's copy holds only in-frame clones and misses some; the assay was immunoSEQ multiplex PCR. Here the sample spans around 40,000 clones, roughly nine tenths being singletons. The sample taken for sequencing was peripheral blood. The receptors here all came from a woman aged 25-40 years in a cohort sampled during active COVID-19.

This chain joins TRBV3-1 (or the pseudogene TRBV3-2) and TRBJ2-5; TRBD2 matches 7 bases. The CDR3 is 14 residues long. J was trimmed by 6 bases and V by 1 base; bases with no gene match: 5. CDR1 and CDR2 from the germline V gene are LGHDT and YNNKEL (reference sequence). The CDR3 DNA follows: TGTGCCAGCAGCCAAGTGGGCGGGACTAAGACCCAGTACTTC. Translated: CASSQVGGTKTQYF.

The rearrangement uses TRBV7-2 and TRBJ1-4, with D possibly being TRBD1 (5 bases). V was pared by 1 base and J by 2 bases, with 14 bases between. The CDR3 sequence is 17 residues long. Germline lookup yields CDR1 SGHTA and CDR2 FQGNSA. The CDR3 DNA is TGTGCCAGCAGCTTAGGGTCAGGGCGCGGCACTAATGAAAAACTGTTTTTT. Protein sequence: CASSLGSGRGTNEKLFF.

Worth noting for this clone: A junction boundary mismatches the germline segment, possibly from a read error. The V call is TRBV5-4, the J call TRBJ2-7; TRBD1 matches 9 bases. The CDR3 length is 13 residues. Germline V gives CDR1 SGHNT, CDR2 YYREEE (reference sequence). CDR3 DNA: TGTGCCAGCAGTTTGGACAGGGGTCACGAGCAGTACTTC. Its translation: CASSLDRGHEQYF.

The rearrangement joins TRBV6-5 to TRBJ1-1; 11 positions agree with TRBD1. The junction had 3 bases not matched to a gene; V was cut back by 6 bases and J by 0 bases. CDR3 length equals 15 residues. The germline V gene has CDR1 MNHEY and CDR2 SVGAGI. The CDR3 loop is CASRGQGVMNTEAFF. In DNA, the CDR3 is TGTGCCAGCAGGGGACAGGGGGTAATGAACACTGAAGCTTTCTTT.

This clone was recorded once. The chain is built from TRBV18 and TRBJ2-5; D is ambiguous. Germline V CDR1 and CDR2: KGHSH, LQKENI. Trimming removed 2 bases from V and 4 bases from J, with 8 bases in between. The CDR3 runs to 13 residues. In DNA, the CDR3 is TGTGCCAGCTCACCAGGGCTCGGAGAGACCCAGTACTTC. The encoded protein is CASSPGLGETQYF.

The count of this clone is one. The CDR3: CAWSGQGVQPQHF. For the CDR3, the DNA is TGTGCCTGGAGTGGACAGGGGGTACAGCCCCAGCATTTT. The V and J genes are TRBV30 and TRBJ1-5, with TRBD1 matching 9 bases. From germline, CDR1 is GTSNPN and CDR2 SVGIG (reference sequence). This CDR3 is 13 amino acids long. After removal of 1 base from V and 7 bases from J, the junction contained 2 bases not matched to a gene.

The chain uses TRBV7-9 and TRBJ2-7; D is possibly TRBD2 (6 bases). This CDR3 spans 13 amino acids. The germline V and J ends were trimmed by 1 base and 6 bases, with 10 bases remaining between them. Per the germline V gene, CDR1 is SEHNR and CDR2 is FQNEAQ (reference sequence). The CDR3 nucleotides read TGTGCCAGCAGCTTAGGGGGGGAACGCGAGCAGTACTTC. It specifies CASSLGGEREQYF.

V is TRBV28 and J is TRBJ2-5; 9 nucleotides align to TRBD2. The CDR3 is made up of 16 amino acids. The trim removed 2 bases at V and 4 bases at J, leaving 8 bases unmatched. Germline V CDR1 and CDR2: MDHEN, SYDVKM. The CDR3 DNA reads as TGTGCCAGCAGTTTAGCTTCCGCGGGAGGGCGAGAGACCCAGTACTTC. This encodes CASSLASAGGRETQYF.

DNA of the CDR3: TGTGCCAGCTCGGCTAGCGGGAAAACAGATACGCAGTATTTT. This translates into CASSASGKTDTQYF. The V gene is TRBV6-5, the J gene TRBJ2-3, with 9 nucleotides matching TRBD2. The CDR3 consists of 14 residues. Per the germline V gene, CDR1 is MNHEY and CDR2 is SVGAGI. The junction had 6 bases not matched to a gene; V was cut back by 8 bases and J by 3 bases.

This clone came up a few times. This chain connects TRBV9 to TRBJ2-7, with a weak D call TRBD1 (6 bases). The CDR3 is 15 residues long. With 0 bases removed from V and 1 base from J, the gap between germline ends came to 11 bases. Germline CDR1 is SGDLS and CDR2 is YYNGEE. CDR3 sequence (DNA): TGTGCCAGCAGCGTAGACCAGGGGCTATCCTACGAGCAGTACTTC. Encoded protein: CASSVDQGLSYEQYF.

The CDR3 sequence is CASSLRASGIGETQYF. The CDR3 DNA reads as TGTGCCAGCAGTTTAAGGGCTAGCGGGATAGGGGAGACCCAGTACTTC. This sequence joins TRBV27 and TRBJ2-5; 9 bases map to TRBD2. This CDR3 is built from 16 residues. Losses at the gene ends were 2 bases for V and 5 bases for J; bases not matched to a gene: 9. Germline values: CDR1 MNHEY, CDR2 SMNVEV (reference sequence).

A note on this clone: The junction departs from germline at one end; a sequencing error may be responsible. V usage is TRBV10-3 and J usage is TRBJ1-1; 12 nucleotides agree with TRBD1. The germline CDR1 and CDR2 sequences are ENHRY and SYGVKD. The CDR3 consists of 12 residues. The CDR3 sequence: CAIMGTGGPPLF. For the CDR3, the DNA is TGTGCCATCATGGGGACAGGGGGCCCTCCCCTCTTT.

The V call is TRBV27, the J call TRBJ2-7, with no clear D. The V end was cut by 6 bases, the J end by 2 bases, with 14 bases between. Germline loops: CDR1 MNHEY, CDR2 SMNVEV (reference sequence). The CDR3 extends over 14 amino acids. In nucleotides, the CDR3 is TGTGCCAGCAGACCCCGAACAGAGACCTACGAGCAGTACTTC. This gives the protein CASRPRTETYEQYF.

The chain has TRBV20-1 and TRBJ2-3, with TRBD1 identical over 11 bases. This CDR3 comprises 15 residues. J lost 2 bases, V lost 3 bases, and 4 bases had no gene match. Germline values: CDR1 DFQATT, CDR2 SNEGSKA (reference sequence). CDR3 DNA: TGCAGTGCTAGTGGGGGACAGGGGGTCACAGATACGCAGTATTTT. Translating gives CSASGGQGVTDTQYF.

The J gene is TRBJ2-4, the V gene TRBV10-1, with TRBD1 as a possible D gene (7 bases). V was trimmed by 3 bases and J by 0 bases, leaving 18 bases between them. Per the germline V gene, CDR1 is WNHNN and CDR2 is SYGVQD (reference sequence). The CDR3 covers 18 residues. CDR3 coding DNA: TGCGCCAGCAGTGAATCCACGACAGGGACTTTAGCCAAAAACATTCAGTACTTC. This gives the protein CASSESTTGTLAKNIQYF.

Only one count was recorded for this clone. The V call is TRBV2, the J call TRBJ2-5; perhaps TRBD2 as D (5 bases). CDR1 SNHLY and CDR2 FYNNEI come from the germline V gene. The CDR3 runs 13 residues. The V and J ends lost 7 bases and 4 bases respectively, with 13 bases between them. CDR3 amino acids: CASKGSGPETQYF. The CDR3 DNA reads as TGTGCCAGCAAGGGAAGCGGCCCAGAGACCCAGTACTTC.

The chain links TRBV11-3 to TRBJ2-7; possibly TRBD2 for D (7 bases). Germline V CDR1 and CDR2: SGHNT, YENEEA. This CDR3 has 12 amino acids. The CDR3 DNA follows: TGTGCGGGTGGGAGGGGGAGGTCCGAGCAGTACTTC. As protein: CAGGRGRSEQYF.

This clone was observed a single time. The chain employs TRBV6-5 and TRBJ1-2, with D unresolved. The V gene's germline CDR1 is MNHEY and CDR2 SVGAGI. V lost 5 bases to trimming and J lost 2 bases, with 15 bases between them. This CDR3 region has 15 residues. The CDR3 reads CASSPSPTDNYGYTF. In DNA form, the CDR3 reads TGTGCCAGCAGTCCTAGCCCAACAGACAACTATGGCTACACCTTC.

J is TRBJ2-2 and V is TRBV3-1 (or the pseudogene TRBV3-2); tentative D call: TRBD2 (6 bases). The V and J ends lost 4 bases and 5 bases respectively, with 8 bases between them. CDR3 size: 13 residues. Germline lookup yields CDR1 LGHDT and CDR2 YNNKEL (reference sequence). DNA for the CDR3: TGTGCCAGCAGCCGGCGGGAAACCGGGGAGCTGTTTTTT. Encoded protein: CASSRRETGELFF.

The chain couples TRBV28 to TRBJ2-7; D may be TRBD1 (6 bases). Germline assignment: CDR1 MDHEN and CDR2 SYDVKM. V was shortened by 5 bases and J by 0 bases, with 14 bases between the two germline ends. The CDR3 consists of 15 residues. The CDR3 is CASSPGQWSSYEQYF. For the CDR3, the DNA is TGTGCCAGCAGTCCCGGACAGTGGAGCTCCTACGAGCAGTACTTC.

The genes are TRBV30 and TRBJ1-1; D remains ambiguous. V lost 0 bases and J 1 base, leaving 6 bases between the germline ends. Germline CDR1 GTSNPN, CDR2 SVGIG (reference sequence). This CDR3 is built from 13 residues. CDR3 coding DNA: TGTGCCTGGAGTGTTAGCCCGAACACTGAAGCTTTCTTT. Translated, it gives CAWSVSPNTEAFF. The whole variable domain, filled in from reference TRBV30 and TRBJ1-1, reads SQTIHQWPATLVQPVGSPLSLECTVEGTSNPNLYWYRQAAGRGLQLLFYSVGIGQISSEVPQNLSASRPQDRQFILSSKKLLLSDSGFYLCAWSVSPNTEAFFGQGTRLTVV.

V and J are TRBV9 and TRBJ1-1; perhaps TRBD1 as D (5 bases). The ends were cut back, 0 bases at V and 9 bases at J, with 15 bases in the middle. The CDR3 is 14 residues long. Germline V gene data show CDR1 as SGDLS and CDR2 as YYNGEE. The CDR3 region is CASSVVSGSGQAFF. The CDR3 nucleotides are TGTGCCAGCAGCGTAGTCTCAGGGTCAGGACAAGCTTTCTTT.

The chain carries TRBV11-2 and TRBJ1-5; D possibly corresponds to TRBD1 (6 bases). Germline CDR1 is SGHAT and CDR2 is FQNNGV. V dropped 1 base and J dropped 4 bases, with 11 bases sitting between them. This CDR3 has 15 residues. This chain's CDR3 is CASSLGTVRNQPQHF. The CDR3 DNA follows: TGTGCCAGCAGCTTAGGGACAGTGCGGAATCAGCCCCAGCATTTT. Filled out from reference TRBV11-2 and TRBJ1-5, the complete variable domain reads EAGVAQSPRYKIIEKRQSVAFWCNPISGHATLYWYQQILGQGPKLLIQFQNNGVVDDSQLPKDRFSAERLKGVDSTLKIQPAKLEDSAVYLCASSLGTVRNQPQHFGDGTRLSIL.